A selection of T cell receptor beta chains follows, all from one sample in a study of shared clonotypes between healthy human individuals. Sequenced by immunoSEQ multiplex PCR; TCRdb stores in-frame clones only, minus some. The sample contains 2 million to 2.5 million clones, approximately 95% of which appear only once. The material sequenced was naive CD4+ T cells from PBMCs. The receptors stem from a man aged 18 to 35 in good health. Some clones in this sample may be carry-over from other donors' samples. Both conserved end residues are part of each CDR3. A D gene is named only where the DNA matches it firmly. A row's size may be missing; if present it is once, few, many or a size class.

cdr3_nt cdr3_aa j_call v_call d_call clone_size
TGCGCCAGCAGCCCTCACCGGGACAGGGTTCTCCTTGAGCAGTTCTTC CASSPHRDRVLLEQFF TRBJ2-1 TRBV4-1 TRBD1 -
TGTGCCAGCAGCTCGAAAAGGAACGAGCAGTACTTC CASSSKRNEQYF TRBJ2-7 TRBV11-3 - -
TGTGCCAGCCTAGGGGGGGAAGGGACTGAAGCTTTCTTT CASLGGEGTEAFF TRBJ1-1 TRBV28 - -
TGTGCCAGCTCCTCGGGGCAGACTAACATTCAGTACTTC CASSSGQTNIQYF TRBJ2-4 TRBV7-2 - once
TGTGCCAGCAGTGAAGTCGGGCAGGGGGGCACCGGGGAGCTGTTTTTT CASSEVGQGGTGELFF TRBJ2-2 TRBV25-1 - -
TGTGCCAGCAAGCTAGCGGGGGACAATGAGCAGTTCTTC CASKLAGDNEQFF TRBJ2-1 TRBV9 TRBD2 -
TGTGCCAGCAGACTAGGTAACCCCTACGAGCAGTACTTC CASRLGNPYEQYF TRBJ2-7 TRBV28 - -
TGTGCCAGTAGTTGGAGCCCCAATGAGCAGTTCTTC CASSWSPNEQFF TRBJ2-1 TRBV19 - -
TGCGCCAGCAGCCAAGCAACCAGCTCCTACGAGCAGTACTTC CASSQATSSYEQYF TRBJ2-7 TRBV4-3 - -
TGTGCCAGTAGTCCGGGACCCAAGACAGATACGCAGTATTTT CASSPGPKTDTQYF TRBJ2-3 TRBV19 - -
TGTGCCAGCAGCCCCAGGGGAGGGAACACTGAAGCTTTCTTT CASSPRGGNTEAFF TRBJ1-1 TRBV7-9 - -
TGTGCCAGCAGTGAAGCGCCCAGGTTTGCCTATGGCTACACCTTC CASSEAPRFAYGYTF TRBJ1-2 TRBV6-1 - -
TGTGCCAGCAGCGTGGGGAGGGGGGAGCTGTTTTTT CASSVGRGELFF TRBJ2-2 TRBV6-1 - -
TGTGCCTGGAGGACCTTAGCGGCCATCTCCTACAATGAGCAGTTCTTC CAWRTLAAISYNEQFF TRBJ2-1 TRBV30 - -
TGTGCCTGGAGTGCTTTCGGGGCGGGAGTTGAAGATACGCAGTATTTT CAWSAFGAGVEDTQYF TRBJ2-3 TRBV30 TRBD2 -
TGTGCCAGTAGCCGATTGTCTGGAAACACCATATATTTT CASSRLSGNTIYF TRBJ1-3 TRBV19 - -
TGTGCCAGTAACTCCGGACTGTCGATACCTGGTCAGCCCCAGCATTTT CASNSGLSIPGQPQHF TRBJ1-5 TRBV19 - -
TGCGCCAGCAGCTCATACAGGGAGTCCTACGAGCAGTACTTC CASSSYRESYEQYF TRBJ2-7 TRBV5-1 - -
TGCGCCAGCAGCCCGGCGCAGAGCCAAGAGACCCAGTACTTC CASSPAQSQETQYF TRBJ2-5 TRBV5-1 - -
TGTGCCAGCAGTGAAATAAACTATGGCTACACCTTC CASSEINYGYTF TRBJ1-2 TRBV6-1 - -
TGTGCCAGCAGTTTTCAGCCGGGGTCGGGGGAGCTGTTTTTT CASSFQPGSGELFF TRBJ2-2 TRBV28 - -
TGTGCCAGCAGCCGGGGACTAGCGGGAGTGGGTGAGACCCAGTACTTC CASSRGLAGVGETQYF TRBJ2-5 TRBV7-2 TRBD2 -
TGTGCCAGCAGCTACCTTACAAAGACTAGCATCAATGAGCAGTTCTTC CASSYLTKTSINEQFF TRBJ2-1 TRBV6-5 TRBD2 -
TGTGCCAGCAGTTATCGATCGTGGCAGGGGGCCTCTGGAAACACCATATATTTT CASSYRSWQGASGNTIYF TRBJ1-3 TRBV2 TRBD1 -
TGTGCCAGTAGACGGACAGGGGAAGAGACCCAGTACTTC CASRRTGEETQYF TRBJ2-5 TRBV19 TRBD1 -
TGTGCCAGCAGTTACTCGTTGGCCCGGCCGAATTCACCCCTCCACTTT CASSYSLARPNSPLHF TRBJ1-6 TRBV6-5 - -
TGTGCCAGCAGGGAAGGGACCGAAGCCTACGAGCAGTACTTC CASREGTEAYEQYF TRBJ2-7 TRBV27 - -